This TCR beta chain was obtained from a study of cytomegalovirus exposure and HLA in healthy donors. This PCR relied on a set of 60 Vbeta primers and 13 Jbeta primers. TCRdb keeps only in-frame clones here, not all; method: immunoSEQ multiplex PCR. The top ten hold roughly 3% of the sample, which has some 180,000 clones, approximately 80% seen once. Germline V gives CDR1 SEHNR, CDR2 FQNEAQ (reference sequence). V gave up 4 bases and J gave up 2 bases; unmatched junction bases: 8. The CDR3 has 15 residues. Source material: PBMCs. The receptor's source is a woman aged 25 to 39 in good health and CMV-seronegative. This chain uses TRBV7-9 with TRBJ2-7; 7 nucleotides line up with TRBD2. CDR3 region: CASSSTGGLAYEQYF. DNA of the CDR3: TGTGCCAGCAGCTCGACGGGTGGACTAGCCTACGAGCAGTACTTC.